Below, 32 T cell receptor beta chains from the same sample are listed, as sequenced in a study of blood T cell repertoires in COVID-19. Produced via immunoSEQ multiplex PCR; TCRdb's table is partial and in-frame only. The data show 300,000 to 450,000 clones, with around 87% seen just once and about 1% held by the top ten. Sequenced material: PBMCs or T cells enriched from blood (not recorded which). Source of these receptors: a man aged 18 to 30 who had recovered from COVID-19.

The chain employs TRBV4-3 and TRBJ1-2; D is unresolved. With 0 bases removed from V and 7 bases from J, the gap between germline ends came to 12 bases. The CDR3 consists of 14 residues. The germline CDR1 and CDR2 sequences are LGHNA and YSLEER. The CDR3 coding sequence is TGCGCCAGCAGCCAAGAAAGTTGGGCTCGTGGCTACACCTTC. This codes for CASSQESWARGYTF.

This rearrangement joins TRBV27 to TRBJ2-7; 9 nucleotides match TRBD1. Germline assignment: CDR1 MNHEY and CDR2 SMNVEV (reference sequence). The J segment lost 2 bases and the V segment lost 4 bases, leaving 6 bases of the junction unmatched. The CDR3 is made up of 15 amino acids. The DNA of the CDR3 is TGTGCCAGCAGTTCCCGGGACAGGGTCACCTACGAGCAGTACTTC. Protein product: CASSSRDRVTYEQYF.

CDR3 in amino acids: CASSVVGGLNGYTF. In DNA, the CDR3 is TGTGCCAGCAGCGTAGTAGGAGGCCTGAATGGCTACACCTTC. The chain joins TRBV9 to TRBJ1-2; D uncertain. This CDR3 is built from 14 residues. V was trimmed by 0 bases and J by 6 bases, leaving 12 bases between them. Germline CDR1 is SGDLS and CDR2 is YYNGEE.

The count of this clone is one. The V call is TRBV5-1, the J call TRBJ1-6; TRBD1 might be the D (6 bases). CDR1 is SGHRS and CDR2 is YFSETQ in the germline V gene. Trimming stripped 1 base from V and 4 bases from J, with 9 bases between. The CDR3 totals 15 residues. CDR3 in DNA: TGCGCCAGCAGCTTGACAGGGCAGTATAATTCACCCCTCCACTTT. Its translation: CASSLTGQYNSPLHF.

CDR3 residues: CASRTGFGACTF. The CDR3, as DNA: TGTGCCAGTAGAACAGGGTTCGGGGCGTGCACCTTC. This sequence joins TRBV19 and TRBJ1-2, with a tentative D call TRBD1 (6 bases). The CDR3 contains 12 residues. V lost 6 bases and J 13 bases, leaving 18 bases between the germline ends. CDR1 and CDR2 from the germline V gene are LNHDA and SQIVND (reference sequence). The whole variable domain, remainder taken from reference TRBV19 and TRBJ1-2, is DGGITQSPKYLFRKEGQNVTLSCEQNLNHDAMYWYRQDPGQGLRLIYYSQIVNDFQKGDIAEGYSVSREKKESFPLTVTSAQKNPTAFYLCASRTGFGACTFGSGTRLTVV.

This chain links TRBV7-9 with TRBJ2-5, with D perhaps TRBD1 (5 bases). V dropped 0 bases and J dropped 6 bases, with 11 bases sitting between them. The CDR3 runs to 14 residues. The germline gives CDR1 SEHNR, CDR2 FQNEAQ (reference sequence). CDR3 bases: TGTGCCAGCAGCTTAGCAGGGGCTGGGCAGACCCAGTACTTC. Encoded protein: CASSLAGAGQTQYF.

The CDR3 sequence: CASSAQGTANYGYTF. CDR3 nucleotide sequence: TGTGCCAGCAGTGCACAGGGAACCGCTAACTATGGCTACACCTTC. V usage is TRBV2 and J usage is TRBJ1-2, with D possibly being TRBD1 (6 bases). V dropped 4 bases and J dropped 0 bases, with 12 bases sitting between them. The CDR3 is 15 amino acids. Germline V gene sequence: CDR1 SNHLY, CDR2 FYNNEI.

V and J are TRBV28 and TRBJ1-1; D gene unclear. V gave up 8 bases and J gave up 4 bases, with 11 bases separating them. Germline values: CDR1 MDHEN, CDR2 SYDVKM. The CDR3 is made up of 12 amino acids. In DNA, the CDR3 is TGTGCCAGCGGAGCGGGAGGCACTGAAGCTTTCTTT. Protein sequence: CASGAGGTEAFF.

The genes are TRBV7-6 and TRBJ1-3; maybe TRBD1 (6 bases). CDR1 and CDR2 from the germline V gene are SGHVS and FNYEAQ. The CDR3 contains 16 residues. V lost 1 base to trimming and J lost 5 bases, with 15 bases between them. The CDR3 DNA sequence: TGTGCCAGCAGCTTAGATGGGGCAGGGGTGCGAAACACCATATATTTT. As protein: CASSLDGAGVRNTIYF.

The chain has TRBV9 and TRBJ2-7; 10 bases are a match to TRBD2. Germline V lookup: CDR1 SGDLS, CDR2 YYNGEE. CDR3 length equals 15 residues. Trimming removed 1 base from V and 5 bases from J; junction bases left unmatched: 6. The CDR3 DNA is TGTGCCAGCAGCGTAAGCGGGGGGGCCGGGGACGAGCAGTACTTC. Translated: CASSVSGGAGDEQYF. Full variable domain (remainder filled in from reference TRBV9 and TRBJ2-7): DSGVTQTPKHLITATGQRVTLRCSPRSGDLSVYWYQQSLDQGLQFLIQYYNGEERAKGNILERFSAQQFPDLHSELNLSSLELGDSALYFCASSVSGGAGDEQYFGPGTRLTVT.

DNA of the CDR3: TGTGCCAGCAGCTTCCAAGCGGGAGGCTCGGGCGAGCAGTTCTTC. Amino acids: CASSFQAGGSGEQFF. The chain combines TRBV6-6 with TRBJ2-1; 9 nucleotides match TRBD2. The CDR3 contains 15 residues. V was clipped by 6 bases and J by 10 bases; unmatched bases: 13. Germline V gives CDR1 MNHNY, CDR2 SVGAGI (reference sequence).

The chain carries TRBV20-1 and TRBJ1-2, with D unresolved. Germline V gene lookup returns CDR1 DFQATT and CDR2 SNEGSKA (reference sequence). This CDR3 comprises 13 residues. V was trimmed by 3 bases and J by 4 bases, leaving 12 bases between them. The CDR3 loop is CSASGGLGYGYTF. As DNA, the CDR3 is TGCAGTGCTAGTGGCGGCCTCGGCTATGGCTACACCTTC.

The V and J genes are TRBV2 and TRBJ1-1; D may be TRBD1 (6 bases). Trimming removed 6 bases from V and 3 bases from J, with 14 bases in between. The CDR3 has 14 amino acids. Germline CDR1 reads SNHLY; CDR2 reads FYNNEI. CDR3 loop: CASSRTEGDTEAFF. CDR3 in DNA: TGTGCCAGCAGCCGGACAGAGGGGGACACTGAAGCTTTCTTT.

CDR3 in DNA: TGTGCCAGCCTTAACGGGGAGACCCAGTACTTC. Translated: CASLNGETQYF. This chain links TRBV6-5 with TRBJ2-5, with D hard to call. The V gene lost 8 bases and the J gene lost 5 bases, with 9 bases spanning the gap. Germline V lookup: CDR1 MNHEY, CDR2 SVGAGI. The CDR3 spans 11 residues.

Here the CDR3 reads CASSPRGAGVYNEQFF. The CDR3 DNA follows: TGCGCCAGCAGCCCCCGGGGAGCGGGGGTATACAATGAGCAGTTCTTC. This chain links TRBV5-1 with TRBJ2-1; 8 positions match TRBD2. CDR1 is SGHRS and CDR2 is YFSETQ in the germline V gene. The J segment lost 4 bases and the V segment lost 4 bases, leaving 10 bases of the junction unmatched. This CDR3 comprises 16 residues.

The chain joins TRBV5-4 to TRBJ2-1; D ambiguous. This CDR3 is built from 13 residues. V shed 1 base and J shed 7 bases, with 9 bases lying between them. Germline assignment: CDR1 SGHNT and CDR2 YYREEE (reference sequence). The CDR3 DNA is TGTGCCAGCAGCTTGATTGCGTCGAATGAGCAGTTCTTC. As protein: CASSLIASNEQFF.

The chain carries TRBV19 and TRBJ1-4; 9 nucleotides align to TRBD1. Germline V lookup: CDR1 LNHDA, CDR2 SQIVND (reference sequence). This CDR3 has 15 amino acids. Losses at the gene ends were 6 bases for V and 7 bases for J; bases not matched to a gene: 9. In nucleotides, the CDR3 is TGTGCCAGTAGGACCTCCGGGACAGGGCCTGAAAAACTGTTTTTT. It encodes CASRTSGTGPEKLFF. Full variable domain (remainder filled in from reference TRBV19 and TRBJ1-4): DGGITQSPKYLFRKEGQNVTLSCEQNLNHDAMYWYRQDPGQGLRLIYYSQIVNDFQKGDIAEGYSVSREKKESFPLTVTSAQKNPTAFYLCASRTSGTGPEKLFFGSGTQLSVL.

V is TRBV28 and J is TRBJ1-5, with D hard to call. Germline V gene data show CDR1 as MDHEN and CDR2 as SYDVKM. V dropped 0 bases and J dropped 0 bases, with 6 bases sitting between them. The CDR3 runs 15 residues. The CDR3 bases are TGTGCCAGCAGTTTATGGGCACCTAGCAATCAGCCCCAGCATTTT. Encoded protein: CASSLWAPSNQPQHF.

The rearrangement joins TRBV28 to TRBJ2-7, with TRBD2 as a possible D gene (6 bases). The CDR3 loop spans 16 amino acids. V lost 1 base, J lost 3 bases, and 16 bases lay in between. Germline CDR1 and CDR2: MDHEN and SYDVKM. DNA of the CDR3: TGTGCCAGCAGTTTATCAGGGCGCTACGGGGGCTACGAGCAGTACTTC. It translates to CASSLSGRYGGYEQYF.

For the CDR3, the DNA is TGTGCCAGCTCACCACCGGTGCAGGGTGGCACCGGGGAGCTGTTTTTT. Translated: CASSPPVQGGTGELFF. This chain links TRBV18 with TRBJ2-2, with a possible D match to TRBD1 (5 bases). V shed 0 bases and J shed 4 bases, with 12 bases lying between them. Germline CDR1 KGHSH, CDR2 LQKENI. This CDR3 comprises 16 residues.

This chain links TRBV7-8 with TRBJ2-2, with D possibly being TRBD2 (5 bases). The germline V gene encodes CDR1 SGHVS and CDR2 FQNEAQ. With 1 base removed from V and 7 bases from J, the gap between germline ends came to 7 bases. The CDR3 has 13 residues. The CDR3 protein is CASSLESGGELFF. DNA for the CDR3: TGTGCCAGCAGCTTAGAGAGCGGCGGGGAGCTGTTTTTT.

The gene calls are TRBV6-6 and TRBJ2-5; D is possibly TRBD1 (6 bases). The germline V gene has CDR1 MNHNY and CDR2 SVGAGI (reference sequence). V was pared by 6 bases and J by 7 bases, with 9 bases between. This CDR3 has 11 residues. CDR3 in amino acids: CASRTRGTQYF. Written as DNA, the CDR3 is TGTGCCAGCAGGACCAGGGGGACCCAGTACTTC.

The V and J genes are TRBV6-5 and TRBJ1-4; tentative D call: TRBD1 (5 bases). The germline V gene encodes CDR1 MNHEY and CDR2 SVGAGI. The CDR3 spans 15 residues. Trimming pared 10 bases from V and 8 bases from J, leaving 23 bases between. In DNA, the CDR3 is TGTGCCACCCGAAGTTCGGGCAGCCAGGGAGAAAAACTGTTTTTT. Translation: CATRSSGSQGEKLFF.

V usage is TRBV7-2 and J usage is TRBJ2-1, with D tentatively TRBD1 (8 bases). Per germline, CDR1 SGHTA and CDR2 FQGNSA. The CDR3 has 15 amino acids. V lost 1 base and J 4 bases, leaving 11 bases between the germline ends. The CDR3 loop reads CASSLVQGGYNEQFF. CDR3 bases: TGTGCCAGCAGCTTAGTACAGGGGGGGTACAATGAGCAGTTCTTC.

There are a few counts of this clone. The rearrangement uses TRBV6-5 and TRBJ1-1; TRBD1 might be the D (5 bases). The V gene's germline CDR1 is MNHEY and CDR2 SVGAGI. Between the trimmed V and J ends, which lost 5 bases and 4 bases, there was a span of 17 bases. The CDR3 is made up of 15 amino acids. CDR3 sequence reads: CASSQAGTRATEAFF. The CDR3 region has the DNA TGTGCCAGCAGTCAGGCAGGGACTCGGGCCACTGAAGCTTTCTTT.

V usage is TRBV25-1 and J usage is TRBJ2-2, with 8 bases identical to TRBD2. The CDR3 length is 15 residues. CDR1 and CDR2 (germline): MGHDK, SYGVNS. Trimming took 5 bases from V and 4 from J; bases not matched to a gene: 6. The CDR3 DNA follows: TGTGCCAGCAGTAGTGCGGGGGGACCCACCGGGGAGCTGTTTTTT. Translating it yields CASSSAGGPTGELFF. Combining the CDR3 with reference TRBV25-1 and TRBJ2-2 gives the whole variable domain EADIYQTPRYLVIGTGKKITLECSQTMGHDKMYWYQQDPGMELHLIHYSYGVNSTEKGDLSSESTVSRIRTEHFPLTLESARPSHTSQYLCASSSAGGPTGELFFGEGSRLTVL.

V gene TRBV2 combines with J gene TRBJ2-7; D remains ambiguous. Per the germline V gene, CDR1 is SNHLY and CDR2 is FYNNEI. This CDR3 comprises 12 residues. V lost 2 bases to trimming and J lost 2 bases, with 4 bases between them. CDR3 nucleotides: TGTGCCAGCAGTGAACAGACCTACGAGCAGTACTTC. Encoded protein: CASSEQTYEQYF.

V usage is TRBV9 and J usage is TRBJ1-1; unclear D gene. Trimming pared 0 bases from V and 0 bases from J, leaving 12 bases between. This CDR3 region has 16 residues. From germline, CDR1 is SGDLS and CDR2 YYNGEE. The CDR3 protein is CASSVALESMNTEAFF. The CDR3 nucleotides are TGTGCCAGCAGCGTAGCACTGGAGTCCATGAACACTGAAGCTTTCTTT.

The chain recombines TRBV27 with TRBJ2-7; weak D call: TRBD2 (6 bases). V shed 6 bases and J shed 0 bases, with 12 bases lying between them. The germline CDR1 and CDR2 sequences are MNHEY and SMNVEV (reference sequence). This CDR3 comprises 14 residues. CDR3 sequence: CASRSAGNSYEQYF. For the CDR3, the DNA is TGTGCCAGCAGATCGGCGGGGAACTCCTACGAGCAGTACTTC.

The J gene is TRBJ2-2, the V gene TRBV9; D gene uncertain. Trimming took 3 bases from V and 6 from J, leaving 6 bases between them. The length of the CDR3 is 12 residues. Germline values: CDR1 SGDLS, CDR2 YYNGEE. In nucleotides, the CDR3 is TGTGCCAGCAGCGACTCCTCCGGGGAGCTGTTTTTT. This sequence encodes CASSDSSGELFF.

The chain combines TRBV9 with TRBJ1-1; 7 nucleotides agree with TRBD1. Per germline, CDR1 SGDLS and CDR2 YYNGEE. This CDR3 has 13 residues. The V segment lost 7 bases and the J segment 5 bases; nucleotides outside the gene matches: 8. The CDR3 coding sequence is TGTGCCAGCGGAGAGGGGGCGGGGACTGAAGCTTTCTTT. As protein: CASGEGAGTEAFF.

CDR3 DNA: TGTGCCAGCAGCCAGCCGGGACAGGGAAGAGGCTACACCTTC. Its translation: CASSQPGQGRGYTF. The V call is TRBV4-2, the J call TRBJ1-2, with 9 nucleotides matching TRBD1. Germline V lookup: CDR1 LGHNA, CDR2 YNFKEQ. Unmatched junction bases numbered 7, after V lost 3 bases and J lost 8 bases. This CDR3 comprises 14 residues.